This T cell receptor (beta chain) was sequenced during a study of blood T cell repertoires in COVID-19 (dated by TCRdb to about 2020). About the investigation overall: The collaborator samples originated in the United States, Italy and Spain and spanned the acute and convalescent phases of COVID-19. The prospective study material was composed of cDNA or gDNA derived from T cells, B-cell-depleted T cells, or PBMCs. Deeply sampled blood TCRbeta repertoires from subjects exposed to, actively infected with, or recovered from COVID-19 were included in the dataset. The repertoires were released in a freely available public database meant as a resource for research on the immune response to SARS-CoV-2. Samples were obtained from the ongoing ImmuneRACE study (first 160 participants) and from about 1,300 subjects provided by 6 global collaborators. Sample metadata almost always included a de-identified subject ID, COVID-19 status, age in years and sex. HLA class I and class II types, where available, came from metadata supplied by the sample provider rather than from assay-based typing.

What the study reported, not specific to this receptor: The quantity of clinical and demographic metadata differed by source and by participant and was supplied without curation.

TCRbeta CDR3 regions were amplified from genomic DNA using the immunoSEQ Assay, a bias-controlled multiplex PCR. The source study handled its data this way. Nucleated cell counts per sample were estimated from amplification of reference gene primers within the assay. To quantify the absolute abundance of each unique TCRbeta CDR3 rearrangement, sequence reads were collapsed and filtered. For each sample, productive Simpson clonality was calculated by taking the square root of Simpson's diversity index across productive rearrangements. The table comes from immuneACCESS by way of TCRdb, which keeps in-frame sequences with V and J called. Part of the clones is missing from these tables; in studies checked, under half for an unresolved V gene and the rest for unknown reasons. That table furnishes V, J and clone size, whereas the DNA furnished D and trimming. Within this sample are 250,000 to 350,000 clones, with roughly 90% of them counted one time only. The ten largest clones add up to under 15% of the sample.

A note on this clone: It has no known antigen specificity. Per-nucleotide qualities are absent, and no much larger clonotype sits a single base away.

The collaborating institutions used their own protocols to collect whole blood in K2EDTA tubes. Collaborator samples were shipped for TCRbeta analysis as frozen whole blood, isolated PBMCs, or DNA extracted from either sample type. V and J lose 4 bases and 6 bases, and a span of 15 bases separates them. CDR1 is given as MNHEY and CDR2 as SVGAGI, both from the germline V gene. CDR3 length: 14 amino acids, cysteine to phenylalanine. The retained sequence is limited to the CDR3, 42 bases, with the frame set at the first base. The rearranged chain carries TRBV6-5 and TRBJ1-1, and possibly TRBD1, on 5 matching bases. Material: peripheral blood. The sequence came from a woman aged 55-75 years with acute or convalescent COVID-19. The DNA sequence is given as TGTGCCAGCAGTTCAAGGCAGGGAAGACCTGAAGCTTTCTTT. Its amino acids are CASSSRQGRPEAFF.